This T cell receptor (beta chain) originates from a study of cytomegalovirus exposure and HLA in healthy donors. Of note for this clone: The antigen is undetermined.

Findings of the study overall: According to a later analysis, most TCR beta chains associated with CMV appeared HLA-restricted. The classifier, whose performance was assessed in both the original and validation cohorts, reportedly diagnosed cytomegalovirus status with high specificity and sensitivity.

PCR used 60 Vbeta primers and 13 Jbeta primers. Assay used: immunoSEQ multiplex PCR; TCRdb lists only in-frame clones, some missing. Seen here are over 150,000 clones, approximately 81% observed once, and the top ten hold 1%. This clonotype was sampled from a boy aged 2-9 years in good health and CMV-seronegative. The specimen was PBMCs.

The CDR3 coding sequence is TGCGCCAGCAGCTCCCAGTTTGAGCAGTTCTTC. Its protein product is CASSSQFEQFF. The chain uses TRBV5-1 and TRBJ2-1; D gene unclear. This CDR3 is 11 amino acids long. Deletions cut 3 bases from V and 9 bases from J, with 7 bases between. CDR1 is SGHRS and CDR2 is YFSETQ in the germline V gene.